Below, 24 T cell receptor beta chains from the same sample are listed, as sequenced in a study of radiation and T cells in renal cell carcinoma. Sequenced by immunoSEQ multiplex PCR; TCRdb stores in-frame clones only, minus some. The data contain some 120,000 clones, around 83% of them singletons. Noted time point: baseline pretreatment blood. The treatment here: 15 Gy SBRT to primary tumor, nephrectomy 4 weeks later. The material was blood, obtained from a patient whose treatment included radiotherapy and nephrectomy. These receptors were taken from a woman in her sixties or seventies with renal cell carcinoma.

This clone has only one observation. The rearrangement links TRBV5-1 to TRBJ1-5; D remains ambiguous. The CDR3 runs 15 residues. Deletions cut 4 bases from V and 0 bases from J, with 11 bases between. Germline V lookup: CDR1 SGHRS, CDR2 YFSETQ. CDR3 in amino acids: CASSPDVDSNQPQHF. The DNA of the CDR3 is TGCGCCAGCAGCCCGGACGTCGATAGCAATCAGCCCCAGCATTTT.

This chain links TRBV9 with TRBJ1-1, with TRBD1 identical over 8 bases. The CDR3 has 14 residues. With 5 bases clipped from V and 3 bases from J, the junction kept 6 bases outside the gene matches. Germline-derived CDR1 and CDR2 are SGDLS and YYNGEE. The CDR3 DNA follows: TGTGCCAGCAGAAAGGTGACAGGGGACACTGAAGCTTTCTTT. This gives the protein CASRKVTGDTEAFF.

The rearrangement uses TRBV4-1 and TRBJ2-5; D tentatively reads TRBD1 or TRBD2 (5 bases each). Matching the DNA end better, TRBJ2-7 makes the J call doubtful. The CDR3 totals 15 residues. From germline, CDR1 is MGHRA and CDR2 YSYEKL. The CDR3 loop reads CASSQTGTPGLEQYF. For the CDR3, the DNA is TGCGCCAGCAGCCAAACCGGGACCCCCGGGCTCGAGCAGTACTTC.

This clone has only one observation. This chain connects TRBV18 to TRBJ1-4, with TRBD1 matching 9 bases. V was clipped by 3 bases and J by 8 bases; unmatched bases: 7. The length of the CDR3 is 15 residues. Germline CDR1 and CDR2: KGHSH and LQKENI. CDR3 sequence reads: CASSPQTGGVEKLFF. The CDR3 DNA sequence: TGTGCCAGCTCACCCCAGACAGGGGGGGTCGAAAAACTGTTTTTT.

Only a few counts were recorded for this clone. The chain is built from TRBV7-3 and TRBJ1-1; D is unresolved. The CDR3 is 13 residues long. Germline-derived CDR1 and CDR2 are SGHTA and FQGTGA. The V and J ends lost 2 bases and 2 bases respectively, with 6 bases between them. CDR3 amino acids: CASSLYDNTEAFF. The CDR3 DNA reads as TGTGCCAGCAGCTTATACGATAACACTGAAGCTTTCTTT.

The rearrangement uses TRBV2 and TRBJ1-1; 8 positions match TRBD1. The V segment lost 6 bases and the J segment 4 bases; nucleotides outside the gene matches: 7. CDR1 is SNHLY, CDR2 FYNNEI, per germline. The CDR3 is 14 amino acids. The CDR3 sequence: CASSVDRGGTEAFF. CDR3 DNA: TGTGCCAGCAGCGTAGACAGGGGTGGCACTGAAGCTTTCTTT.

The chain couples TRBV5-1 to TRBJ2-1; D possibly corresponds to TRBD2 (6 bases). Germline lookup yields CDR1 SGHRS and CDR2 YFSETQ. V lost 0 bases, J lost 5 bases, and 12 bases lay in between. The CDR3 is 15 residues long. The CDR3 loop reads CASSLAGSSNNEQFF. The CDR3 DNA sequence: TGCGCCAGCAGCTTGGCCGGGAGTAGCAACAATGAGCAGTTCTTC.

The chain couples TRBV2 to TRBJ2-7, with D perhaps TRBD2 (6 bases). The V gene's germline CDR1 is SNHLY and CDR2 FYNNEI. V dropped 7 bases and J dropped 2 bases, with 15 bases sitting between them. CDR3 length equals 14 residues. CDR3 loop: CASKEGGKAYEQYF. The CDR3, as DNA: TGTGCCAGCAAGGAGGGTGGGAAGGCCTACGAGCAGTACTTC.

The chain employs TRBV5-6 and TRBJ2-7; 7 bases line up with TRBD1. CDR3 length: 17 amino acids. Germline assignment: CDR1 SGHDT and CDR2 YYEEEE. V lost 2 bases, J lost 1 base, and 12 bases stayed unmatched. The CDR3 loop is CASSFRGVRDRSYEQYF. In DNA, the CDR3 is TGTGCCAGCAGCTTTAGGGGTGTCCGGGACAGATCCTACGAGCAGTACTTC.

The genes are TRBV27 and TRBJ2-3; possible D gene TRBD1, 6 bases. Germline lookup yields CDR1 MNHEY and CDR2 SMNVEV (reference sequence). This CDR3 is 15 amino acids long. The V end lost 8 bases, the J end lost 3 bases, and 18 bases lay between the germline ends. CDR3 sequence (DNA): TGTGCCAGCTCGGGACCAGGGGCGCCGACAGATACGCAGTATTTT. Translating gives CASSGPGAPTDTQYF.

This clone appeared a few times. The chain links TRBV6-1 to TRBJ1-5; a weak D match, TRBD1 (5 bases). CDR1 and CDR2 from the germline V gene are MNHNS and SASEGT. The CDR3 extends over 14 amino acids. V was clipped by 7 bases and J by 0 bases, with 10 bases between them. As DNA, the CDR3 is TGTGCCAGCATTGAGGGGTATAGCAATCAGCCCCAGCATTTT. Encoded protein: CASIEGYSNQPQHF.

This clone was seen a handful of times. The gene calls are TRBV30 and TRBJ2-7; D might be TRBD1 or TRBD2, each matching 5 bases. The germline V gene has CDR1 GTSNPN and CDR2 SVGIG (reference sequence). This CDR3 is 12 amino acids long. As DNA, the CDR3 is TGTGCTCTAAGGGGCTCGGGGTACGAGCAGTACTTC. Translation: CALRGSGYEQYF.

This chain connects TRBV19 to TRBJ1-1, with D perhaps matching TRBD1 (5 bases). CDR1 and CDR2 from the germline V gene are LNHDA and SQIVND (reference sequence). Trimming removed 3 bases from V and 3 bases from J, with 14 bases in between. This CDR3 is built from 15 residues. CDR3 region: CASSMGGLGDTEAFF. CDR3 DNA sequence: TGTGCCAGTAGTATGGGGGGACTGGGGGACACTGAAGCTTTCTTT.

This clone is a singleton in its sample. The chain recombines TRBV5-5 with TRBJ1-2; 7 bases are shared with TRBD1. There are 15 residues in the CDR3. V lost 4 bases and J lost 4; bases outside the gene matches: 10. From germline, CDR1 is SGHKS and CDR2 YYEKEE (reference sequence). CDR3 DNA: TGTGCCAGCAGCCACAACCAGGGGGTCGGCTATGGCTACACCTTC. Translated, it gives CASSHNQGVGYGYTF.

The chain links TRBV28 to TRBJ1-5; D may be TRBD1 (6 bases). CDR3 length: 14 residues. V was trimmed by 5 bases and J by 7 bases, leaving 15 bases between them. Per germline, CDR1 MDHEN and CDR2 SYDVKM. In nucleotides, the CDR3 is TGTGCCAGCAGTGTAAACAGGGAACGGCAGCCCCAGCATTTT. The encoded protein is CASSVNRERQPQHF.

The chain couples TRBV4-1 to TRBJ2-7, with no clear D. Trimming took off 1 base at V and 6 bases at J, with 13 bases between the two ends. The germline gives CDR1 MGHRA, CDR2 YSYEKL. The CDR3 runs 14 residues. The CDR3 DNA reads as TGCGCCAGCAGCCAAGTGGGCCTGTCGGGCGAGCAGTACTTC. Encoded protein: CASSQVGLSGEQYF.

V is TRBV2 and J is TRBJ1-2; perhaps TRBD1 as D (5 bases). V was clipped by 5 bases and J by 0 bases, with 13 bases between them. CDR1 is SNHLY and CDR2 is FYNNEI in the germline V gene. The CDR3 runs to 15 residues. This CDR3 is CASSSQTASNYGYTF. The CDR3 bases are TGTGCCAGCAGTTCCCAGACAGCCTCTAACTATGGCTACACCTTC.

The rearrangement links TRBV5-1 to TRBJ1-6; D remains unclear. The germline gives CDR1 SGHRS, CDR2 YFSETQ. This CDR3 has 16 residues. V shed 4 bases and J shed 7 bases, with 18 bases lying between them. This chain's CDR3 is CASSAGSWARNSPLHF. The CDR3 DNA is TGCGCCAGCAGCGCCGGGAGTTGGGCGAGGAATTCACCCCTCCACTTT.

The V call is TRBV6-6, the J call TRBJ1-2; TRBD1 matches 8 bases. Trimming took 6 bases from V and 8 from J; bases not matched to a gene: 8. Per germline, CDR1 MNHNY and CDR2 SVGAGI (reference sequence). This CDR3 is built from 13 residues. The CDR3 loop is CASRPRTGPGYTF. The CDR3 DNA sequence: TGTGCCAGCAGACCCAGGACAGGGCCGGGCTACACCTTC.

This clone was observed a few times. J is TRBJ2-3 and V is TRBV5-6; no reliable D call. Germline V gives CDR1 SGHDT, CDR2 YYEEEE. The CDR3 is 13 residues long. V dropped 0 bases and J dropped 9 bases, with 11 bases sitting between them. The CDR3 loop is CASSLAYGKTQYF. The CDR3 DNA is TGTGCCAGCAGCTTGGCCTATGGGAAAACGCAGTATTTT.

CDR3 DNA sequence: TGTGCCAGCAGCACCGACTATAATGAGCAGTTCTTC. Protein sequence: CASSTDYNEQFF. The rearrangement joins TRBV11-2 to TRBJ2-1; weak D call: TRBD2 (5 bases). Germline V gives CDR1 SGHAT, CDR2 FQNNGV. The CDR3 extends over 12 amino acids. Trimming pared 5 bases from V and 7 bases from J, leaving 9 bases between.

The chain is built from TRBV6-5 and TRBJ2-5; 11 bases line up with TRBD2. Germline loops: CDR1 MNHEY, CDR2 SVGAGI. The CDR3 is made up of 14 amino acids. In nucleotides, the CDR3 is TGTGTATGGCGTAGCGGGAGGGCCGATGAGACCCAGTACTTC. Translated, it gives CVWRSGRADETQYF.

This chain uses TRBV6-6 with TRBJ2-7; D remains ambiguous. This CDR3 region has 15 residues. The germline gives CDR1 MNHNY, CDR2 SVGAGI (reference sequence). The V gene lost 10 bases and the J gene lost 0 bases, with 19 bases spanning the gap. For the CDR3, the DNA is TGTGCCACTCTGGTATATGGCGGACGCTCCTACGAGCAGTACTTC. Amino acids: CATLVYGGRSYEQYF.

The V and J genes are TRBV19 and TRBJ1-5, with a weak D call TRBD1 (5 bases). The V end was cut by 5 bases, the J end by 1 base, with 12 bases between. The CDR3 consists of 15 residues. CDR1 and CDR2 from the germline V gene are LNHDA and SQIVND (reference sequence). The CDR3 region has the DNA TGTGCCAGTAGTTTTGGTGGGGGGAGCAATCAGCCCCAGCATTTT. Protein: CASSFGGGSNQPQHF.